This T cell receptor (beta chain) was captured by sequencing in a study of T cell repertoires in aging, cancer and after chemotherapy. The CDR3 is 16 residues long. The ends lost 4 bases at V and 10 bases at J; junction bases unmatched: 10. Germline values: CDR1 LNHDA, CDR2 SQIVND (reference sequence). TRB rearrangements spanning V, D and J were amplified using mixed TRB-A/B primers. MiXCR was run by TCRdb on the multiplex PCR reads, yielding one entry per CDR3 protein. Among several thousand distinct CDR3 sequences listed, over 25% were seen once. TCR beta rearrangements were amplified from peripheral blood genomic DNA. On this clonotype: The antigen is not known.

General study points: Age-matched healthy donors had significantly more diverse, less clonal blood TCR repertoires than untreated cancer patients. Across the chemotherapy interval, each cancer cohort showed higher median generation probability, suggesting thymic rebound.

The TCR comes from a human donor with a blood cancer. The chain joins TRBV19 to TRBJ1-4; 12 nucleotides agree with TRBD1. Specimen: blood. The CDR3 loop reads CASSTGTGGAFGKLFF. In nucleotides, the CDR3 is TGTGCCAGTAGTACCGGGACAGGGGGCGCATTCGGAAAACTGTTTTTT.